This TCR beta chain was sequenced during a study of identical twins. A universal primer site was added by template switching, and unique molecular identifiers were carried by the cDNA. One entry per CDR3 protein results from TCRdb running MiXCR on the 5' RACE reads. The sample holds under 900,000 distinct CDR3 sequences, around a sixth seen once. V shed 4 bases, J shed 5 bases, and the junction held 8 bases outside the gene matches. This CDR3 is 15 amino acids long. Germline CDR1 SEHNR, CDR2 FQNEAQ (reference sequence). These data also formed part of another study, on T cells expressing NK-cell markers. From that study: The TCR beta repertoires originated in sorted CD3+CD56+NKG2C+, CD3+CD56+NKG2C- and CD3+CD56-NKG2C+ T cells. Sorting in several experiments was restricted by an anti-gamma-delta TCR antibody to alpha-beta TCR T cells. Similarly, these clonotypes led the CD3+CD56-NKG2C+ fraction as well in several donors.

This sequence joins TRBV7-9 and TRBJ2-1; 7 nucleotides match TRBD2. Sequenced material: PBMCs. This clonotype originated in a woman younger than 30 in good health. This chain's CDR3 is CASSSRGRGDNEQFF. CDR3 nucleotides: TGTGCCAGCAGCTCACGCGGGAGAGGCGACAATGAGCAGTTCTTC.